A single sample gave rise to the 5 T cell receptor beta chains below, sequenced in a study of lymphopenia after photon versus proton radiotherapy. Profiled with immunoSEQ multiplex PCR; TCRdb holds only in-frame clones, not every one. The sample gives fewer than 15,000 clones, around 90% of which show up once; 3.5% is in the top ten. The sample was peripheral blood, taken from a patient treated with photon-based radiotherapy. These receptors originate from a man between 60 and 70 years old with pancreatic cancer.

The gene calls are TRBV29-1 and TRBJ2-1; 12 positions match TRBD2. Losses at the gene ends were 7 bases for V and 7 bases for J; bases not matched to a gene: 14. Germline V gene sequence: CDR1 SQVTM, CDR2 ANQGSEA. The CDR3 spans 16 residues. The CDR3 region is CSAANASGGAHNEQFF. CDR3 nucleotide sequence: TGCAGCGCCGCAAACGCTAGCGGGGGGGCCCATAATGAGCAGTTCTTC.

The chain links TRBV7-3 to TRBJ2-7; a possible D gene is TRBD2 (5 bases). The V end lost 3 bases, the J end lost 6 bases, and 12 bases lay between the germline ends. This CDR3 is built from 13 residues. Germline V lookup: CDR1 SGHTA, CDR2 FQGTGA. CDR3 loop: CASSFGPGGEQYF. The CDR3 nucleotides are TGTGCCAGCAGCTTCGGACCCGGAGGCGAGCAGTACTTC.

This chain connects TRBV18 to TRBJ2-7; 9 positions match TRBD2. CDR3 size: 16 residues. The V and J ends lost 3 bases and 3 bases, in that order; junction bases with no gene match: 9. Germline V CDR1 and CDR2: KGHSH, LQKENI. CDR3 DNA: TGTGCCAGCTCACCCTCCTCTAGCGGGGCGAGCTACGAGCAGTACTTC. Translation: CASSPSSSGASYEQYF.

The chain has TRBV5-1 and TRBJ1-2; D unresolved. Looked up from germline, CDR1 is SGHRS and CDR2 is YFSETQ. The CDR3 is 13 residues long. V was clipped by 4 bases and J by 5 bases, with 12 bases between them. The CDR3 sequence is CASSPTTVYGYTF. The CDR3 nucleotides read TGCGCCAGCAGCCCAACGACGGTTTATGGCTACACCTTC.

The chain has TRBV6-1 and TRBJ2-1; D perhaps matches TRBD1 (6 bases). CDR1 and CDR2 from the germline V gene are MNHNS and SASEGT. The CDR3 sequence is 13 residues long. Trimming pared 5 bases from V and 3 bases from J, leaving 8 bases between. CDR3 nucleotides: TGTGCCAGCAGTAGACAGGTCTACAATGAGCAGTTCTTC. This encodes CASSRQVYNEQFF.